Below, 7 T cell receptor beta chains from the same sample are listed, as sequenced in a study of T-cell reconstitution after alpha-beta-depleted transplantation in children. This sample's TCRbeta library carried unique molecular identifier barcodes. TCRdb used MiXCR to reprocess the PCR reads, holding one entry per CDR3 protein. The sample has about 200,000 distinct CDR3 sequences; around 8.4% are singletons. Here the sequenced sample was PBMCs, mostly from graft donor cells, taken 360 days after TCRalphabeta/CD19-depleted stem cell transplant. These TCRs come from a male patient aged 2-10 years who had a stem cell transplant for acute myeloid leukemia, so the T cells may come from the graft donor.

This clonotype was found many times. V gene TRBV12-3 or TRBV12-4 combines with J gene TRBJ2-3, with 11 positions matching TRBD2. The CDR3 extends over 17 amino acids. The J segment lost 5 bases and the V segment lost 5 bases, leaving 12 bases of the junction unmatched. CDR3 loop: CASSHPLAGVGGDTQYF. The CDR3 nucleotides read TGTGCCAGCAGTCATCCACTAGCGGGGGTAGGAGGAGATACGCAGTATTTT.

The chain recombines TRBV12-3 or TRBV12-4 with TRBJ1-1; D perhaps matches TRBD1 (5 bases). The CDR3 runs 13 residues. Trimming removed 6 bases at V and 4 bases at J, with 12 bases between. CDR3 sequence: CASSFGGGTEAFF. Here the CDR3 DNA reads TGTGCCAGCAGCTTTGGGGGAGGCACTGAAGCTTTCTTT.

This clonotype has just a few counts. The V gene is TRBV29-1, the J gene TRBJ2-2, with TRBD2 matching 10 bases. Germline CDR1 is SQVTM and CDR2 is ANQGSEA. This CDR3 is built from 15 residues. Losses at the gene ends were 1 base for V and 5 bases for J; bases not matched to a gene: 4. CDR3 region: CSVEGVAGGTGELFF. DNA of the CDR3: TGCAGCGTTGAAGGGGTAGCGGGAGGTACCGGGGAGCTGTTTTTT.

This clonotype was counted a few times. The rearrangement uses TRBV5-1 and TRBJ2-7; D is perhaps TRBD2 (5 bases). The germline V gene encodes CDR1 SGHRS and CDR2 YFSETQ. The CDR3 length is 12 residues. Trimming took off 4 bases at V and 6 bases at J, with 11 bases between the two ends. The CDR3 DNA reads TGCGCCAGCAGCGGCCCGGCGGGCGAGCAGTACTTC. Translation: CASSGPAGEQYF. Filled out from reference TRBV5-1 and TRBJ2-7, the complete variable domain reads KAGVTQTPRYLIKTRGQQVTLSCSPISGHRSVSWYQQTPGQGLQFLFEYFSETQRNKGNFPGRFSGRQFSNSRSEMNVSTLELGDSALYLCASSGPAGEQYFGPGTRLTVT.

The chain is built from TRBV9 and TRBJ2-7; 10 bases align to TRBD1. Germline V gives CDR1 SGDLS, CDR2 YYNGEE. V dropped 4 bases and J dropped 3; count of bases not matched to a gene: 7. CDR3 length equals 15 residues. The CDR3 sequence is CASSPGQGTVYEQYF. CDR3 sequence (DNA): TGTGCCAGCAGCCCGGGACAGGGGACCGTCTACGAGCAGTACTTC.

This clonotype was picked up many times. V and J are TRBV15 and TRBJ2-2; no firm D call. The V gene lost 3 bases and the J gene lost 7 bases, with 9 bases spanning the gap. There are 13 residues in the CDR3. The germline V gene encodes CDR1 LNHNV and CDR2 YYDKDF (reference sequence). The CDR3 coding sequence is TGTGCCACCAGCAGGTCCTTCTTCGGGGAGCTGTTTTTT. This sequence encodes CATSRSFFGELFF.

In DNA form, the CDR3 reads TGTGCCTGGGGCCCGGGGAGTTATGAGCAGTTCTTC. Translation: CAWGPGSYEQFF. The chain uses TRBV30 and TRBJ2-1, with a possible D match to TRBD2 (5 bases). Germline CDR1 GTSNPN, CDR2 SVGIG (reference sequence). V was trimmed by 5 bases and J by 8 bases, leaving 13 bases between them. The CDR3 has 12 amino acids.